The 26 T cell receptor beta chains below were found in one sample sequenced in a study of blood T cell repertoires in COVID-19 (dated by TCRdb to about 2020). Library preparation used the immunoSEQ multiplex PCR assay. Held by TCRdb, this immuneACCESS table contains in-frame sequences only and omits some clones. Under half of the omission traces to an unresolved V gene where checked; the cause of the rest is unknown. This sample lists roughly 480,000 clones; roughly 89% were detected once. Clones ranked in the top ten supply 0.75% to 0.9% of the sample. Sequencing was performed on peripheral blood. These receptors came from a man between 18 and 35 years old with COVID-19, enrolled during active disease.

Here the CDR3 reads CASSSTGDGYTF. The CDR3 DNA sequence: TGTGCCAGCAGTTCGACAGGGGACGGCTACACCTTC. The rearrangement joins TRBV6-5 to TRBJ1-2, with 8 nucleotides matching TRBD1. Germline assignment: CDR1 MNHEY and CDR2 SVGAGI. The CDR3 has 12 amino acids. J lost 8 bases, V lost 4 bases, and 3 bases had no gene match.

J is TRBJ2-3 and V is TRBV7-9, with no clear D. Germline V CDR1 and CDR2: SEHNR, FQNEAQ (reference sequence). This CDR3 has 13 amino acids. The germline V and J ends were trimmed by 3 bases and 9 bases, with 13 bases remaining between them. CDR3 sequence reads: CASSFPEVETQYF. CDR3 DNA: TGTGCCAGCAGCTTTCCAGAGGTGGAAACGCAGTATTTT.

This chain joins TRBV18 and TRBJ1-1, with 9 bases identical to TRBD1. V lost 3 bases, J lost 1 base, and 9 bases stayed unmatched. Germline V gene lookup returns CDR1 KGHSH and CDR2 LQKENI. There are 17 residues in the CDR3. The CDR3 reads CASSPYHPGQGNTEAFF. The CDR3, as DNA: TGTGCCAGCTCACCTTATCATCCGGGACAGGGGAACACTGAAGCTTTCTTT. Full variable domain (outside the CDR3, taken from reference TRBV18 and TRBJ1-1): NAGVMQNPRHLVRRRGQEARLRCSPMKGHSHVYWYRQLPEEGLKFMVYLQKENIIDESGMPKERFSAEFPKEGPSILRIQQVVRGDSAAYFCASSPYHPGQGNTEAFFGQGTRLTVV.

The chain couples TRBV15 to TRBJ1-5, with 7 bases aligning to TRBD1. The CDR3 contains 21 residues. Germline V gives CDR1 LNHNV, CDR2 YYDKDF (reference sequence). V shed 5 bases, J shed 7 bases, and the junction held 29 bases outside the gene matches. CDR3 sequence (DNA): TGTGCCACCAGCGCCCGTCAAGGACAGGCAGGGATGGGTTGGGTGAACCAGCCCCAGCATTTT. This gives the protein CATSARQGQAGMGWVNQPQHF.

This rearrangement joins TRBV2 to TRBJ2-3, with 8 bases lining up with TRBD2. The ends lost 11 bases at V and 2 bases at J; junction bases unmatched: 6. The CDR3 length is 13 residues. CDR1 and CDR2 from the germline V gene are SNHLY and FYNNEI. This CDR3 is CAGSSGNTDTQYF. CDR3 coding DNA: TGTGCCGGGAGTAGCGGGAACACAGATACGCAGTATTTT.

The rearrangement joins TRBV4-1 to TRBJ2-2, with D perhaps TRBD2 (6 bases). Germline loops: CDR1 MGHRA, CDR2 YSYEKL. This CDR3 is built from 16 residues. Trimming shortened V by 4 bases and J by 0 bases, and 12 bases separated the two germline ends. CDR3 sequence: CASSRRGNANTGELFF. The CDR3 coding sequence is TGCGCCAGCAGCCGGCGGGGTAACGCGAACACCGGGGAGCTGTTTTTT.

The CDR3 loop reads CASSQAPSRANYGYTF. As DNA, the CDR3 is TGTGCCAGCAGCCAAGCCCCCTCCCGAGCTAACTATGGCTACACCTTC. The V call is TRBV3-1 (or the pseudogene TRBV3-2), the J call TRBJ1-2; D gene uncertain. Germline V CDR1 and CDR2: LGHDT, YNNKEL (reference sequence). The V end lost 1 base, the J end lost 0 bases, and 12 bases lay between the germline ends. The CDR3 extends over 16 amino acids.

The chain couples TRBV11-3 to TRBJ2-1, with TRBD2 matching 13 bases. Per the germline V gene, CDR1 is SGHNT and CDR2 is YENEEA. The CDR3 is made up of 15 amino acids. Trimming removed 4 bases from V and 4 bases from J; junction bases left unmatched: 1. This CDR3 is CASSSGLAGYNEQFF. CDR3 DNA sequence: TGTGCCAGCAGCTCGGGACTAGCGGGGTACAATGAGCAGTTCTTC.

The chain is built from TRBV21-1 and TRBJ2-1; the D segment call TRBD2 is taken from the table without a DNA check. TRBV21-1 is assigned pseudogene status. The CDR3 covers 16 residues. CDR3 loop: CASSKEGREGDHEQFF. The CDR3 bases are TGTGCCAGCAGCAAAGAAGGGCGGGAGGGCGACCATGAGCAGTTCTTC.

V and J are TRBV11-2 and TRBJ2-3, with TRBD2 matching 10 bases. Germline V gene data show CDR1 as SGHAT and CDR2 as FQNNGV. V shed 5 bases and J 6 bases; nucleotides not matched to a gene: 8. This CDR3 is 15 amino acids long. In DNA form, the CDR3 reads TGTGCCAGCAGCCCCCTAGCGGGAGAATATGATACGCAGTATTTT. Its protein product is CASSPLAGEYDTQYF.

This clone is a singleton in its sample. The chain joins TRBV7-2 to TRBJ2-7; tentative D call: TRBD2 (6 bases). This CDR3 is built from 17 residues. CDR1 SGHTA and CDR2 FQGNSA come from the germline V gene. Trimming removed 0 bases from V and 1 base from J, with 16 bases in between. CDR3 DNA sequence: TGTGCCAGCAGCTTAGCTCCCGGGACTCATGGATCCTACGAGCAGTACTTC. It yields the protein CASSLAPGTHGSYEQYF.

The chain couples TRBV2 to TRBJ2-3; TRBD2 agrees at 8 bases. The V gene end was trimmed by 7 bases and the J gene end by 5 bases; junction bases not matched to a gene: 2. The germline CDR1 and CDR2 sequences are SNHLY and FYNNEI. The CDR3 totals 12 residues. The CDR3 here is CASKGLGDTQYF. The CDR3 bases are TGTGCCAGCAAGGGACTAGGAGATACGCAGTATTTT.

About this clone itself: Other DNA sequences in the same sample also yield this CDR3. J is TRBJ1-2 and V is TRBV19; D is perhaps TRBD1 (5 bases). Trimming removed 3 bases at V and 7 bases at J, with 9 bases between. The CDR3 sequence is 12 residues long. Germline V CDR1 and CDR2: LNHDA, SQIVND (reference sequence). CDR3 DNA: TGTGCCAGTAGTATTGGGGGAGGTGGCTACACCTTC. Translated: CASSIGGGGYTF.

The chain recombines TRBV24-1 with TRBJ2-3; TRBD2 agrees at 15 bases. The germline V gene encodes CDR1 KGHDR and CDR2 SFDVKD. The CDR3 sequence is 16 residues long. Trimming removed 4 bases from V and 6 bases from J; junction bases left unmatched: 4. The CDR3 DNA reads TGTGCCACCAGTGACCGGACTAGCGGGGGGGATGATACGCAGTATTTT. Translated: CATSDRTSGGDDTQYF.

V usage is TRBV3-1 (or the pseudogene TRBV3-2) and J usage is TRBJ2-2, with 8 bases that match TRBD1. The junction had 13 bases not matched to a gene; V was cut back by 1 base and J by 6 bases. The CDR3 covers 18 residues. Germline V CDR1 and CDR2: LGHDT, YNNKEL (reference sequence). The CDR3 DNA reads as TGTGCCAGCAGCCAAGGGACCGTAGGCAGGGGGCGATCCGGGGAGCTGTTTTTT. Translating gives CASSQGTVGRGRSGELFF.

V and J are TRBV5-1 and TRBJ2-5, with 8 nucleotides matching TRBD1. CDR1 and CDR2 (germline): SGHRS, YFSETQ. There are 15 residues in the CDR3. Losses at the gene ends were 5 bases for V and 4 bases for J; bases not matched to a gene: 10. Written as DNA, the CDR3 is TGCGCCAGCAGGCCTACAGGGGGATCAGGAGAGACCCAGTACTTC. Residues: CASRPTGGSGETQYF.

Remarks on this clone: Other DNA sequences within the sample encode an identical CDR3. The chain combines TRBV20-1 with TRBJ2-5; D uncertain. Deletions cut 0 bases from V and 4 bases from J, with 3 bases between. Germline V gene sequence: CDR1 DFQATT, CDR2 SNEGSKA (reference sequence). There are 11 residues in the CDR3. CDR3 sequence (DNA): TGCAGTGCTAGAGATAGAGAGACCCAGTACTTC. Protein sequence: CSARDRETQYF.

The rearrangement joins TRBV6-5 to TRBJ2-1; 11 positions match TRBD2. The germline gives CDR1 MNHEY, CDR2 SVGAGI. The CDR3 totals 15 residues. Trimming took 6 bases from V and 8 from J; bases not matched to a gene: 9. The CDR3 region is CASRKTSGTMDEQFF. The CDR3 DNA follows: TGTGCCAGCAGGAAGACTAGCGGGACTATGGATGAGCAGTTCTTC.

The J gene is TRBJ2-7, the V gene TRBV21-1; the DNA was not compared with TRBD2, the D call given in the table. TRBV21-1 is designated a pseudogene. This CDR3 region has 12 residues. Here the CDR3 DNA reads TGTGCCTTGCGGGAGGCTCACCTCGAGCAGTACTTC. Amino acid sequence: CALREAHLEQYF.

This sequence joins TRBV11-2 and TRBJ2-7; TRBD2 matches at 11 bases. The CDR3 runs to 15 residues. J was trimmed by 1 base and V by 5 bases; bases with no gene match: 4. From germline, CDR1 is SGHAT and CDR2 FQNNGV. CDR3: CASSAGLAGSYEQYF. CDR3 coding DNA: TGTGCCAGCAGCGCTGGACTAGCGGGTTCCTACGAGCAGTACTTC.

V gene TRBV12-3 or TRBV12-4 combines with J gene TRBJ2-7; D unclear. The V and J ends lost 4 bases and 6 bases respectively, with 7 bases between them. The CDR3 length is 11 residues. The DNA for the CDR3 is TGTGCCAGCAGTTATCGAGGCGAGCAGTACTTC. Amino acid sequence: CASSYRGEQYF.

The chain joins TRBV28 to TRBJ2-1; TRBD2 matches 11 bases. V shed 7 bases and J 7 bases; nucleotides not matched to a gene: 18. Germline CDR1 and CDR2: MDHEN and SYDVKM. The CDR3 totals 18 residues. CDR3 in amino acids: CASMSLGSGGGLRNEQFF. DNA for the CDR3: TGTGCCAGCATGTCCCTGGGTAGCGGGGGGGGTTTGAGAAATGAGCAGTTCTTC.

This rearrangement joins TRBV10-1 to TRBJ1-2, with D unclear. In germline, CDR1 is WNHNN, CDR2 SYGVQD (reference sequence). The CDR3 runs 13 residues. Trimming shortened V by 3 bases and J by 4 bases, and 9 bases separated the two germline ends. The DNA for the CDR3 is TGCGCCAGCAGTGAAACCGTCGGCTATGGCTACACCTTC. This sequence encodes CASSETVGYGYTF.

The CDR3 bases are TGTGCCAGCAGCCAAGGATCCGGGTGGATGACCCAGTACTTC. Protein sequence: CASSQGSGWMTQYF. The chain has TRBV7-8 and TRBJ2-5, with D unclear. The CDR3 runs 14 residues. The V end was cut by 5 bases, the J end by 7 bases, with 17 bases between. Germline loops: CDR1 SGHVS, CDR2 FQNEAQ.

The V and J genes are TRBV6-1 and TRBJ2-3; TRBD2 matches at 13 bases. The V gene's germline CDR1 is MNHNS and CDR2 SASEGT. V shed 4 bases, J shed 6 bases, and the junction held 10 bases outside the gene matches. The CDR3 loop spans 17 amino acids. The CDR3 protein is CASSASTTSGGTDTQYF. The CDR3 bases are TGTGCCAGCAGTGCCTCAACGACTAGCGGGGGGACGGATACGCAGTATTTT.

The rearrangement uses TRBV7-3 and TRBJ2-1, with D maybe TRBD2 (6 bases). The V gene's germline CDR1 is SGHTA and CDR2 FQGTGA. Trimming removed 2 bases at V and 4 bases at J, with 12 bases between. The CDR3 consists of 15 residues. CDR3 DNA: TGTGCCAGCAGCTTAGAGGCTAGCGCGTACAATGAGCAGTTCTTC. It encodes CASSLEASAYNEQFF.